The clone carrying this T cell receptor (beta chain) has only a few counts. Its specificity is unknown. Germline V lookup: CDR1 GTSNPN, CDR2 SVGIG (reference sequence). V shed 1 base and J shed 8 bases, with 8 bases lying between them. This CDR3 region has 11 residues. Each sample yielded at least 6 million isolated PBMCs. Per sample, at least 5 micrograms of total RNA were extracted. This specimen belongs to a study of blood T cells in healthy people across ages. Study-wide results and limits: Donors of long life had a larger count of naive CD4+ cells and greater diversity than aged donors. Strongly correlated with naive T cell percentage was TCR beta diversity.

With a J-beta primer mix and a sample-barcoded 5' primer, a second PCR ran 7 to 11 cycles. In TCRdb, the 5' RACE reads were re-called with MiXCR into one record per CDR3 protein. The sample contains around 1.5 million distinct CDR3 sequences, roughly 32% of which appear only once. This rearrangement joins TRBV30 to TRBJ1-2; no definite D call. Sequencing was performed on blood. The receptor was derived from a young woman in good health. The CDR3 region is CAWSESVGYTF. The DNA of the CDR3 is TGTGCCTGGAGTGAAAGTGTCGGCTACACCTTC.